Listed below are T cell receptor beta chains from one sample, sequenced in a study of T cell responses to AZD1222 COVID-19 vaccine. The repertoire was sequenced with immunoSEQ multiplex PCR; TCRdb's copy has only in-frame clones and lacks some. Of about 150,000 clones in the sample, approximately 91% were seen once. This specimen was peripheral blood, taken 28 days after the second AZD1222 dose. The receptors were sampled from an adult who received the AZD1222 COVID-19 vaccine. Each CDR3 is given with its conserved first and last residue. D genes are given only for firm matches. Clone size is stated in some rows and not others, as once, few, many or a class when expanded.

j_gene | v_gene | abundance | d_gene | CDR3aa | CDR3nt
TRBJ2-1 | TRBV25-1 | NA | TRBD2 | CASTALSGSSHEQFF | TGTGCCAGCACCGCCCTAAGCGGGAGTTCGCATGAGCAGTTCTTC
TRBJ1-1 | TRBV7-2 | NA | NA | CASSFSPNTEAFF | TGTGCCAGCAGCTTCTCCCCGAACACTGAAGCTTTCTTT
TRBJ1-6 | TRBV6-6 | NA | TRBD1 | CASSYSPGTGLSSLHF | TGTGCCAGCAGTTACTCCCCAGGGACAGGCCTGTCATCCCTCCACTTT
TRBJ1-3 | TRBV7-6 | NA | NA | CASSSRPTGAGNTIYF | TGTGCCAGCAGCTCAAGGCCGACAGGAGCTGGAAACACCATATATTTT
TRBJ2-7 | TRBV19 | NA | NA | CASSIDPWGSQVEQYF | TGTGCCAGTAGTATAGACCCCTGGGGGTCCCAGGTTGAGCAGTACTTC
TRBJ1-6 | TRBV5-1 | NA | TRBD1 | CASSSDRGGGRGSSPLHF | TGCGCCAGCAGCTCCGACAGGGGCGGGGGAAGGGGTAGTTCACCCCTCCACTTT
TRBJ1-1 | TRBV7-2 | NA | NA | CASSLGGQGGTEAFF | TGTGCCAGCAGCTTAGGGGGGCAGGGTGGGACTGAAGCTTTCTTT
TRBJ2-3 | TRBV5-1 | NA | TRBD2 | CASSLVLLAGADTQYF | TGCGCCAGCAGCTTGGTTTTGTTAGCGGGAGCAGATACGCAGTATTTT
TRBJ2-6 | TRBV6-4 | NA | NA | CASSDRAGANVLTF | TGTGCCAGCAGTGACAGGGCCGGGGCCAACGTCCTGACTTTC
TRBJ2-5 | TRBV4-2 | once | NA | CASSQEGTGLARAETQYF | TGTGCCAGCAGCCAAGAGGGGACAGGACTAGCGCGGGCCGAGACCCAGTACTTC
TRBJ2-2 | TRBV21-1 | NA | NA | CASSKAGRDTGELFF | TGTGCCAGCAGCAAAGCAGGGAGGGACACCGGGGAGCTGTTTTTT
TRBJ2-4 | TRBV19 | NA | TRBD2 | CATSLAGLAKNIQYF | TGTGCCACCTCTCTAGCGGGACTAGCCAAAAACATTCAGTACTTC
TRBJ2-7 | TRBV7-2 | NA | TRBD2 | CASSPGSLAGLGEQYF | TGTGCCAGCAGCCCCGGGTCGCTAGCGGGGCTGGGGGAGCAGTACTTC
TRBJ1-6 | TRBV19 | NA | NA | CASRYQGSSPLHF | TGTGCCAGTAGGTACCAGGGGTCATCACCCCTCCACTTT
TRBJ1-2 | TRBV7-9 | NA | TRBD1 | CASTQGDSLYGYTF | TGTGCCAGCACCCAAGGGGACAGCCTCTATGGCTACACCTTC
TRBJ1-3 | TRBV18 | once | NA | CASSPPRTASGNTIYF | TGTGCCAGCTCACCACCTCGGACAGCTTCTGGAAACACCATATATTTT
TRBJ2-2 | TRBV10-3 | NA | NA | CAISDERQRNTGELFF | TGTGCCATCAGTGACGAGCGACAGAGAAACACCGGGGAGCTGTTTTTT
TRBJ1-2 | TRBV6-5 | once | NA | CASSFRGVYGYTF | TGTGCCAGCAGTTTTAGGGGGGTCTATGGCTACACCTTC
TRBJ2-1 | TRBV6-5 | NA | NA | CASSPQVSSYNEQFF | TGTGCCAGCAGTCCACAGGTTAGCTCCTACAATGAGCAGTTCTTC
TRBJ2-5 | TRBV13 | NA | TRBD2 | CASSHAGGRGTQYF | TGTGCCAGCAGCCACGCGGGGGGTAGAGGGACCCAGTACTTC
TRBJ1-2 | TRBV7-9 | few | NA | CASSLALRGGYGYTF | TGTGCCAGCAGCTTAGCGCTGAGGGGAGGTTATGGCTACACCTTC
TRBJ1-3 | TRBV3-1/TRBV3-2 | NA | NA | CASSPHLLSGNTIYF | TGTGCCAGCAGCCCTCATCTACTGTCTGGAAACACCATATATTTT
TRBJ1-1 | TRBV5-1 | NA | NA | CASSLQGSTEAFF | TGCGCCAGCAGCTTACAGGGCAGCACTGAAGCTTTCTTT
TRBJ2-3 | TRBV18 | NA | TRBD1 | CASSPPGQGATDTQYF | TGTGCCAGCTCACCACCGGGACAGGGGGCAACAGATACGCAGTATTTT
TRBJ2-7 | TRBV27 | NA | NA | CASSFSPPTATREQYF | TGTGCCAGCAGTTTTTCACCCCCAACCGCGACGAGGGAGCAGTACTTC
TRBJ1-2 | TRBV2 | few | NA | CASKGGGSNYGYTF | TGTGCCAGCAAAGGTGGGGGTTCTAACTATGGCTACACCTTC
TRBJ1-4 | TRBV5-1 | NA | TRBD1 | CASSKLGQSSTNEKLFF | TGCGCCAGCAGTAAGCTGGGACAGTCCTCAACTAATGAAAAACTGTTTTTT
TRBJ1-2 | TRBV19 | NA | NA | CASSLDKYGYTF | TGTGCCAGTAGTTTGGACAAATATGGCTACACCTTC
TRBJ1-4 | TRBV5-6 | NA | NA | CASSLGGTEIALFF | TGTGCCAGCAGCTTAGGGGGGACGGAGATTGCACTGTTTTTT
TRBJ1-3 | TRBV7-9 | NA | NA | CASSTRGQLSGNTIYF | TGTGCCAGCAGCACCCGGGGCCAACTCTCTGGAAACACCATATATTTT
TRBJ2-6 | TRBV2 | NA | NA | CASSSSSGANVLTF | TGTGCCAGCAGTTCAAGCTCTGGGGCCAACGTCCTGACTTTC
TRBJ1-2 | TRBV4-2 | NA | TRBD1 | CASSTSGTGEDYGYTF | TGTGCCAGCAGCACTTCCGGGACAGGGGAGGACTATGGCTACACCTTC
TRBJ1-1 | TRBV5-1 | NA | NA | CASSTTAGNTEAFF | TGCGCCAGCAGCACGACGGCAGGTAACACTGAAGCTTTCTTT
TRBJ2-2 | TRBV7-3 | NA | TRBD2 | CASRPTSGGYTGELFF | TGTGCCAGCAGACCGACTAGCGGGGGATACACCGGGGAGCTGTTTTTT
TRBJ1-1 | TRBV5-1 | NA | NA | CASSLSWGRTNTEAFF | TGCGCCAGCAGCTTGTCCTGGGGACGGACGAACACTGAAGCTTTCTTT
TRBJ1-4 | TRBV5-5 | NA | NA | CASSFPLNEKLFF | TGTGCCAGCAGCTTTCCCCTTAATGAAAAACTGTTTTTT
TRBJ2-7 | TRBV5-1 | NA | TRBD1 | CASSLYRGTYEQYF | TGCGCCAGCAGCTTGTACAGGGGAACATACGAGCAGTACTTC
TRBJ2-7 | TRBV6-5 | NA | NA | CASSYSGTDTYEQYF | TGTGCCAGCAGTTACTCCGGGACTGATACCTACGAGCAGTACTTC
TRBJ2-5 | TRBV11-2 | NA | NA | CASSLGETQYF | TGTGCCAGCAGCTTGGGGGAGACCCAGTACTTC
TRBJ2-5 | TRBV18 | NA | TRBD1 | CASSPPGQGQETQYF | TGTGCCAGCTCACCACCGGGACAGGGACAAGAGACCCAGTACTTC
TRBJ2-7 | TRBV7-8 | NA | NA | CASSLAGEWGKEQYF | TGTGCCAGCAGCTTAGCGGGGGAGTGGGGCAAAGAGCAGTACTTC
TRBJ1-6 | TRBV27 | NA | NA | CASSPLSSYNSPLHF | TGTGCCAGCAGTCCCCTAAGTTCCTATAATTCACCCCTCCACTTT